Here is one TCR beta chain with its context. This sample was included in a study of cytomegalovirus exposure and HLA in healthy donors. This CDR3 has 15 amino acids. Per germline, CDR1 SGDLS and CDR2 YYNGEE. PCR involved 60 Vbeta and 13 Jbeta primers. TCRdb's table, derived via immunoSEQ multiplex PCR, lists solely in-frame clones and lacks some. The sample carries 120,000 or so clones, approximately 83% recorded once. The receptor comes from a woman aged 40 to 55 in good health and CMV-seropositive. This chain joins TRBV9 and TRBJ2-5; tentative D call: TRBD2 (5 bases). The DNA end is a closer match to TRBJ2-7, so the J assignment may be wrong. Material for sequencing was PBMCs. DNA for the CDR3: TGTGCCAGCAGCAAGGTGGGAAGCGGCGCTGGCGAGCAGTACTTC. Its translation is CASSKVGSGAGEQYF.